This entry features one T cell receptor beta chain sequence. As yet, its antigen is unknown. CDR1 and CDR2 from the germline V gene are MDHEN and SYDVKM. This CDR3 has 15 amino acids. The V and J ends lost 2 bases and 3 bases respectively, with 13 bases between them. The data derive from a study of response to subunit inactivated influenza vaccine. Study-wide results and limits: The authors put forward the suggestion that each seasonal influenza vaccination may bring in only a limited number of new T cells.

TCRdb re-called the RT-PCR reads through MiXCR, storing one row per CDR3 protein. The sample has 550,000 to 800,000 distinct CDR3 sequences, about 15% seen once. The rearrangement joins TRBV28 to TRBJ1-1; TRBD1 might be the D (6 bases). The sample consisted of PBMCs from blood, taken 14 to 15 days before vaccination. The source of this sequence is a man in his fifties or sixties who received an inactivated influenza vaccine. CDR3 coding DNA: TGTGCCAGCAGTTTAACAGGGAGCAGGGACACTGAAGCTTTCTTT. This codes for CASSLTGSRDTEAFF.